This is a list of T cell receptor beta chains from one sample in a study of blood T cell repertoires in COVID-19. TCRdb keeps only in-frame clones here, not all; method: immunoSEQ multiplex PCR. The sample shows 65,000 to 85,000 clones, 85% to 90% of them seen only once. The sequenced sample was peripheral blood. The receptor set was obtained from a man aged 45-65 years with acute or convalescent COVID-19. Both conserved end residues are part of each CDR3. Each record gives: CDR3 protein, CDR3 DNA, J gene, V gene, clone size, D gene. D genes are given only for firm matches. Rows may omit the clone size; those that give it use once, few, many or a size class.

CDR3 protein: CASSPTSAQETQYF
CDR3 DNA: TGTGCCAGTAGTCCAACTAGCGCCCAAGAGACCCAGTACTTC
J gene: TRBJ2-5
V gene: TRBV19
clone size: .
D gene: TRBD2

CDR3 protein: CASSLADRDHSPLHF
CDR3 DNA: TGTGCCAGCAGCTTGGCGGACAGGGATCATTCACCCCTCCACTTT
J gene: TRBJ1-6
V gene: TRBV5-4
clone size: .
D gene: TRBD1

CDR3 protein: CASSAGTGVSPLHF
CDR3 DNA: TGTGCCAGCAGCGCTGGGACAGGGGTTTCACCCCTCCACTTT
J gene: TRBJ1-6
V gene: TRBV9
clone size: .
D gene: TRBD1

CDR3 protein: CASSPTTGNSYNSPLHF
CDR3 DNA: TGCGCCAGCAGCCCGACGACAGGAAACTCCTATAATTCACCCCTCCACTTT
J gene: TRBJ1-6
V gene: TRBV5-1
clone size: .
D gene: .

CDR3 protein: CASSWTGTGNQPQHF
CDR3 DNA: TGTGCCAGCAGTTGGACTGGGACAGGCAATCAGCCCCAGCATTTT
J gene: TRBJ1-5
V gene: TRBV27
clone size: .
D gene: TRBD1

CDR3 protein: CASSSRTDTRDTQYF
CDR3 DNA: TGTGCCAGCAGCTCCAGGACAGACACGAGGGATACGCAGTATTTT
J gene: TRBJ2-3
V gene: TRBV5-4
clone size: .
D gene: .

CDR3 protein: CSATFRAGYTF
CDR3 DNA: TGCAGCGCGACGTTCAGGGCTGGCTACACCTTC
J gene: TRBJ1-2
V gene: TRBV29-1
clone size: .
D gene: .

CDR3 protein: CASSLQDYNSPLHF
CDR3 DNA: TGTGCCAGCTCACTCCAGGATTATAATTCACCCCTCCACTTT
J gene: TRBJ1-6
V gene: TRBV18
clone size: once
D gene: .

CDR3 protein: CASSTVQGVPSYNSPLHF
CDR3 DNA: TGTGCCAGTAGTACCGTACAGGGGGTACCCTCCTATAATTCACCCCTCCACTTT
J gene: TRBJ1-6
V gene: TRBV19
clone size: .
D gene: TRBD1

CDR3 protein: CASSELSGRGNSPLHF
CDR3 DNA: TGTGCCAGCAGTGAATTAAGTGGGAGGGGAAATTCACCCCTCCACTTT
J gene: TRBJ1-6
V gene: TRBV6-1
clone size: .
D gene: .

CDR3 protein: CASQGTGGQSPLHF
CDR3 DNA: TGTGCCAGCCAAGGGACAGGGGGACAGTCACCCCTCCACTTT
J gene: TRBJ1-6
V gene: TRBV25-1
clone size: once
D gene: TRBD1

CDR3 protein: CASSLTSGRALYNEQFF
CDR3 DNA: TGTGCCAGCAGCCTTACTAGCGGGAGGGCCCTCTACAATGAGCAGTTCTTC
J gene: TRBJ2-1
V gene: TRBV7-3
clone size: .
D gene: TRBD2

CDR3 protein: CASSIDRAEKLFF
CDR3 DNA: TGTGCCAGTAGTATCGACAGGGCGGAAAAACTGTTTTTT
J gene: TRBJ1-4
V gene: TRBV19
clone size: .
D gene: TRBD1

CDR3 protein: CASSPTQGMADTQYF
CDR3 DNA: TGTGCCAGCAGTCCCACCCAGGGGATGGCAGATACGCAGTATTTT
J gene: TRBJ2-3
V gene: TRBV28
clone size: .
D gene: .

CDR3 protein: CASGGLRGADIQYF
CDR3 DNA: TGTGCCAGCGGGGGACTCCGGGGTGCGGACATTCAGTACTTC
J gene: TRBJ2-4
V gene: TRBV2
clone size: .
D gene: .

CDR3 protein: CASSDSSGVGSPLHF
CDR3 DNA: TGTGCCAGCAGTGACTCTTCAGGCGTAGGATCACCCCTCCACTTT
J gene: TRBJ1-6
V gene: TRBV6-4
clone size: once
D gene: .

CDR3 protein: CASSSPGQGDVNTIYF
CDR3 DNA: TGTGCCAGCTCATCACCGGGACAGGGGGATGTAAACACCATATATTTT
J gene: TRBJ1-3
V gene: TRBV18
clone size: .
D gene: TRBD1

CDR3 protein: CASSHSGGKGYGYTF
CDR3 DNA: TGTGCCAGCAGCCACAGTGGGGGGAAGGGCTATGGCTACACCTTC
J gene: TRBJ1-2
V gene: TRBV7-9
clone size: .
D gene: .

CDR3 protein: CASSEQGAVNTEAFF
CDR3 DNA: TGTGCCAGCAGTGAGCAGGGGGCCGTGAACACTGAAGCTTTCTTT
J gene: TRBJ1-1
V gene: TRBV2
clone size: .
D gene: TRBD1

CDR3 protein: CASSLDGTSGNTIYF
CDR3 DNA: TGTGCCAGCAGCCTAGACGGGACATCTGGAAACACCATATATTTT
J gene: TRBJ1-3
V gene: TRBV5-5
clone size: once
D gene: .